These 5 T cell receptor beta chains were sequenced from one sample in a study of blood T cell repertoires in COVID-19. TCRdb's table, derived via immunoSEQ multiplex PCR, lists solely in-frame clones and lacks some. The data show roughly 200,000 clones, with around 81% seen just once and around 6% held by the top ten. Sequenced sample: peripheral blood. The receptors derive from a woman aged 70-85 years with acute or convalescent COVID-19.

The gene calls are TRBV7-7 and TRBJ2-5; no firm D call. This CDR3 contains 14 residues. Trimming pared 1 base from V and 7 bases from J, leaving 13 bases between. CDR1 is SSHAT, CDR2 FNYEAQ, per germline (reference sequence). Here the CDR3 reads CASSLDPAGGTQYF. CDR3 nucleotides: TGTGCCAGCAGCTTAGATCCAGCCGGCGGGACCCAGTACTTC.

The CDR3 sequence: CASSLGTGTGGYEQYF. CDR3 DNA: TGCGCCAGCAGCTTGGGTACCGGGACAGGGGGCTACGAGCAGTACTTC. The chain uses TRBV5-1 and TRBJ2-7, with 11 bases fitting TRBD1. J was trimmed by 3 bases and V by 0 bases; bases with no gene match: 5. The CDR3 is 16 amino acids. Germline V gene data show CDR1 as SGHRS and CDR2 as YFSETQ.

This chain's CDR3 is CASSLLPGLAGAFEQYF. CDR3 DNA sequence: TGTGCCAGCAGTTTACTACCGGGACTAGCGGGAGCTTTCGAGCAGTACTTC. The chain recombines TRBV27 with TRBJ2-7; the match to TRBD2 covers 14 bases. The CDR3 sequence is 17 residues long. V was clipped by 2 bases and J by 6 bases; unmatched bases: 9. Germline CDR1 and CDR2: MNHEY and SMNVEV (reference sequence).

The chain is built from TRBV9 and TRBJ2-1; 9 nucleotides agree with TRBD1. Trimming took 4 bases from V and 10 from J; bases not matched to a gene: 12. This CDR3 region has 15 residues. Germline V lookup: CDR1 SGDLS, CDR2 YYNGEE. CDR3 sequence: CASSTTGGRVLEQFF. The CDR3 nucleotides are TGTGCCAGCAGCACAACAGGGGGCCGAGTGTTGGAGCAGTTCTTC.

The J gene is TRBJ1-3, the V gene TRBV2, with 7 nucleotides matching TRBD1. The V segment lost 7 bases and the J segment 3 bases; nucleotides outside the gene matches: 6. CDR1 and CDR2 from the germline V gene are SNHLY and FYNNEI. The CDR3 is 14 residues long. CDR3 sequence: CASKGAVIGNTIYF. In DNA, the CDR3 is TGTGCCAGCAAGGGGGCAGTAATTGGAAACACCATATATTTT. The full variable domain, with the rest looked up from reference TRBV2 and TRBJ1-3, is EPEVTQTPSHQVTQMGQEVILRCVPISNHLYFYWYRQILGQKVEFLVSFYNNEISEKSEIFDDQFSVERPDGSNFTLKIRSTKLEDSAMYFCASKGAVIGNTIYFGEGSWLTVV.